The T cell receptor (beta chain) under discussion was sequenced for a study of blood T cell repertoires in COVID-19. The ends were cut back, 6 bases at V and 4 bases at J, with 21 bases in the middle. Germline lookup yields CDR1 MNHEY and CDR2 SVGEGT. The CDR3 has 17 residues. The cohort comprised adults aged roughly 18 to 95 years residing in 20 to 30 US areas. In Cohort 3, a recovered donor had either two negative PCRs, clearance, or symptom resolution. Libraries were prepared by immunoSEQ multiplex PCR; TCRdb keeps only in-frame clonotypes and omits some of them. Here the sample spans around 430,000 clones, around 87% being singletons.

J is TRBJ2-2 and V is TRBV6-2 or TRBV6-3; TRBD2 is a possible D gene (6 bases). The sequencing sample was made of PBMCs or T cells enriched from blood (not recorded which). The TCR originated in a woman in her forties or fifties who had recovered from COVID-19. CDR3 loop: CASSPAGGGSGTGELFF. CDR3 DNA sequence: TGTGCCAGCAGCCCAGCGGGTGGGGGGTCCGGCACCGGGGAGCTGTTTTTT.